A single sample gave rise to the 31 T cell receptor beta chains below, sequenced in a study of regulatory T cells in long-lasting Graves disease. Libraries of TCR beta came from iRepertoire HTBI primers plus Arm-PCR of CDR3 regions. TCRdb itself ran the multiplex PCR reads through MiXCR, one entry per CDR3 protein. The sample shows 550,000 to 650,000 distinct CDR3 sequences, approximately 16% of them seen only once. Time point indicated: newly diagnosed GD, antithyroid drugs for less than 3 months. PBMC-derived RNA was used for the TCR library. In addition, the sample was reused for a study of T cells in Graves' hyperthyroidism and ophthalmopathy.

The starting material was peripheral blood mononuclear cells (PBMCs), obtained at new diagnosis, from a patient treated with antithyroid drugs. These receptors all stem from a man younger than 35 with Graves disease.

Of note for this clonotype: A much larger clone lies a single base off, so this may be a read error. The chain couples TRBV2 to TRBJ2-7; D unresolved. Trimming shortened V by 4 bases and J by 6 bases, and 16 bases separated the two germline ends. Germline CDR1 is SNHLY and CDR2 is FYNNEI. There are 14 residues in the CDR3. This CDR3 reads CASSGTEIGCEQYF. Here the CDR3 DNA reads TGTGCCAGCAGTGGAACGGAAATCGGCTGCGAGCAGTACTTC.

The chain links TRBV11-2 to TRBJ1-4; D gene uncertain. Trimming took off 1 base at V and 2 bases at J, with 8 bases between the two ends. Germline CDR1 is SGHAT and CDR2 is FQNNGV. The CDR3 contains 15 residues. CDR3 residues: CASSLVDGTNEKLFF. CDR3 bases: TGTGCCAGCAGCTTAGTAGACGGGACTAATGAAAAACTGTTTTTT.

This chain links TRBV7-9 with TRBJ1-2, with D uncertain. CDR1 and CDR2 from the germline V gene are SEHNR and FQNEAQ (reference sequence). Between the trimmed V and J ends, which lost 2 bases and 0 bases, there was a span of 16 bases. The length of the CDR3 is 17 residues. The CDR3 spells CASSLQELTDANYGYTF. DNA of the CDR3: TGTGCCAGCAGCTTACAAGAGTTGACGGACGCTAACTATGGCTACACCTTC.

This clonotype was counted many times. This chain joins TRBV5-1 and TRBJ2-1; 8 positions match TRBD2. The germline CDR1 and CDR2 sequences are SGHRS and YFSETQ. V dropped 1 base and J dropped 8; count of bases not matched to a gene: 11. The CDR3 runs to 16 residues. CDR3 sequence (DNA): TGCGCCAGCAGCTTGCACTCCGGGAGCGGGGGCGATGAGCAGTTCTTC. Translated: CASSLHSGSGGDEQFF.

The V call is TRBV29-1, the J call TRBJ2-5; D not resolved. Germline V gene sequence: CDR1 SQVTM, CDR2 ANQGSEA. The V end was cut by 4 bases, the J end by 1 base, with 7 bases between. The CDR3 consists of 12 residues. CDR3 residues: CSVVRVQETQYF. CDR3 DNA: TGCAGCGTTGTACGGGTCCAAGAGACCCAGTACTTC.

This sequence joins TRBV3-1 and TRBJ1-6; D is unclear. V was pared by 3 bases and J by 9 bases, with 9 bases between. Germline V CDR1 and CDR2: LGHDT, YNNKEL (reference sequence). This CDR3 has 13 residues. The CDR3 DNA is TGTGCCAGCAGCCAGGGCAACATTTCACCCCTCCACTTT. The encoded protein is CASSQGNISPLHF. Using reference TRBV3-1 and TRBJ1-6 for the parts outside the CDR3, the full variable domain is DTAVSQTPKYLVTQMGNDKSIKCEQNLGHDTMYWYKQDSKKFLKIMFSYNNKELIINETVPNRFSPKSPDKAHLNLHINSLELGDSAVYFCASSQGNISPLHFGNGTRLTVT.

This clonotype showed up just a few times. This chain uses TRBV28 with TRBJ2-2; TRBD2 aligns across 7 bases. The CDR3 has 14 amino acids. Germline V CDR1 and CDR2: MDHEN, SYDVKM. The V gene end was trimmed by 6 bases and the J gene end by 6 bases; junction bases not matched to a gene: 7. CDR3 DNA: TGTGCCAGCAGCCCCGGCGGGAGTGCCGGGGAGCTGTTTTTT. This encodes CASSPGGSAGELFF.

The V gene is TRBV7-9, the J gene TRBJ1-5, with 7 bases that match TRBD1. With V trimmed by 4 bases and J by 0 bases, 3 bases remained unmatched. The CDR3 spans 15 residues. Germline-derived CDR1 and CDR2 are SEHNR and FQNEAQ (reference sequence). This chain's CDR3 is CASSSDRVSNQPQHF. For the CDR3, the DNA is TGTGCCAGCAGCTCCGACAGGGTTAGCAATCAGCCCCAGCATTTT.

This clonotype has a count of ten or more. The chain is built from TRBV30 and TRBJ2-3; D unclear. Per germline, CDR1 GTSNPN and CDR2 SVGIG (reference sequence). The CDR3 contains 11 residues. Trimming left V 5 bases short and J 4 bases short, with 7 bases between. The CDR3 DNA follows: TGTGCCTGGGCGAGGCCAGATACGCAGTATTTT. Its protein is CAWARPDTQYF.

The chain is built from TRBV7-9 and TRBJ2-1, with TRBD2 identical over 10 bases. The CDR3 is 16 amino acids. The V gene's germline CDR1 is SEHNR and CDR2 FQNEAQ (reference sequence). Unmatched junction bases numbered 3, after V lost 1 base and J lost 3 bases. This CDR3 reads CASSLEVAGGYNEQFF. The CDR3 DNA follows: TGTGCCAGCAGCTTAGAAGTAGCGGGAGGCTACAATGAGCAGTTCTTC. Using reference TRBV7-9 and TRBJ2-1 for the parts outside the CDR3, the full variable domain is DTGVSQNPRHKITKRGQNVTFRCDPISEHNRLYWYRQTLGQGPEFLTYFQNEAQLEKSRLLSDRFSAERPKGSFSTLEIQRTEQGDSAMYLCASSLEVAGGYNEQFFGPGTRLTVL.

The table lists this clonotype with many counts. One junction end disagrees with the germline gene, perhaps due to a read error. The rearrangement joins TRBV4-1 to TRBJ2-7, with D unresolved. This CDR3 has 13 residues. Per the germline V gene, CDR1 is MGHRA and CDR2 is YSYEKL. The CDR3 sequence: CASSQDIDRMSLF. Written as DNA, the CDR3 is TGCGCCAGCAGCCAAGACATCGACCGTATGAGCCTCTTC.

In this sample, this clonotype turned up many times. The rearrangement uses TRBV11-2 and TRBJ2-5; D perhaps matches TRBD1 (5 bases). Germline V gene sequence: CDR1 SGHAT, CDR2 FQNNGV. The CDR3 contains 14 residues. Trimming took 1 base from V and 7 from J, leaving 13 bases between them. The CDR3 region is CASSLVPQGTTQYF. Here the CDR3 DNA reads TGTGCCAGCAGCTTAGTCCCCCAGGGTACGACCCAGTACTTC.

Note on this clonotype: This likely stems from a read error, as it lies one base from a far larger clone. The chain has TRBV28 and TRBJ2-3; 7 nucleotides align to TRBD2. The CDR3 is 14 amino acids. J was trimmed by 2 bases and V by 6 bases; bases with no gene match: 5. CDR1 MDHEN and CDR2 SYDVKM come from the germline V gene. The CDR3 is CASRGGSTTDTQYF. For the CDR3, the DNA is TGTGCCAGCAGGGGGGGGTCGACCACAGATACGCAGTATTTT. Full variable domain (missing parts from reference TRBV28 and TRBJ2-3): DVKVTQSSRYLVKRTGEKVFLECVQDMDHENMFWYRQDPGLGLRLIYFSYDVKMKEKGDIPEGYSVSREKKERFSLILESASTNQTSMYLCASRGGSTTDTQYFGPGTRLTVL.

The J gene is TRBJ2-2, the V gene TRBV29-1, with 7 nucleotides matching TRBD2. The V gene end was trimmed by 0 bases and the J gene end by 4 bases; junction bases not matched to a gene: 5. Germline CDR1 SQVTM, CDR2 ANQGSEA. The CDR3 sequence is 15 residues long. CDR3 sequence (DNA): TGCAGCGTTGAAGATCTACCGGGAGGCACCGGGGAGCTGTTTTTT. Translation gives CSVEDLPGGTGELFF.

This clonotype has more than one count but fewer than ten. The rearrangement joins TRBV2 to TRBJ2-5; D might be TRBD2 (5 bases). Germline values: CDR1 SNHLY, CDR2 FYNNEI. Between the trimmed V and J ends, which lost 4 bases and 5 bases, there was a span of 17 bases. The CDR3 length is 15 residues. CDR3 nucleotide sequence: TGTGCCAGCAGTGTAAACGGGATGAGGCAGGAGACCCAGTACTTC. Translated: CASSVNGMRQETQYF. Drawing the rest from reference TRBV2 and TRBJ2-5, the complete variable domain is EPEVTQTPSHQVTQMGQEVILRCVPISNHLYFYWYRQILGQKVEFLVSFYNNEISEKSEIFDDQFSVERPDGSNFTLKIRSTKLEDSAMYFCASSVNGMRQETQYFGPGTRLLVL.

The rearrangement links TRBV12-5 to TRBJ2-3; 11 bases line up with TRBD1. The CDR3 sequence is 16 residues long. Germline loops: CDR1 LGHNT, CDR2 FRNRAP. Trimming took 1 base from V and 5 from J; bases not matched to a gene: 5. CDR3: CASGLGDRGFLDTQYF. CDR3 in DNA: TGTGCTAGTGGTTTGGGGGACAGGGGGTTTTTAGATACGCAGTATTTT. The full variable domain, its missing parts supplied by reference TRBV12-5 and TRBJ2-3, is DARVTQTPRHKVTEMGQEVTMRCQPILGHNTVFWYRQTMMQGLELLAYFRNRAPLDDSGMPKDRFSAEMPDATLATLKIQPSEPRDSAVYFCASGLGDRGFLDTQYFGPGTRLTVL.

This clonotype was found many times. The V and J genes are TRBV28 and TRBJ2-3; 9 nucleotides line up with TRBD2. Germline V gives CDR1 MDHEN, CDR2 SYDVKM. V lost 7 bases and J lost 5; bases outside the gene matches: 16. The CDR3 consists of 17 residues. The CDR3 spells CASKKPQLAGGGDTQYF. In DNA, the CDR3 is TGTGCCAGCAAAAAACCCCAACTAGCGGGTGGTGGAGATACGCAGTATTTT.

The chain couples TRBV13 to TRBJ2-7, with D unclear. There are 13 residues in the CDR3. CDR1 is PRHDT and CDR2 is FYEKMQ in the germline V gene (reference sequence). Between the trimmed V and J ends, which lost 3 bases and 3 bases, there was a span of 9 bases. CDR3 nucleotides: TGTGCCAGCAGCTTCTCAGCCCGCTACGAGCAGTACTTC. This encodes CASSFSARYEQYF.

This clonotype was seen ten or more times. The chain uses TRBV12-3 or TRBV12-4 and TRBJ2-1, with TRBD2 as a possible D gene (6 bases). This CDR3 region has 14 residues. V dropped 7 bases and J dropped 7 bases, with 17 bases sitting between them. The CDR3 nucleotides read TGTGCCAGCACCCGGACTGGGAGCGGGAATGAGCAGTTCTTC. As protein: CASTRTGSGNEQFF.

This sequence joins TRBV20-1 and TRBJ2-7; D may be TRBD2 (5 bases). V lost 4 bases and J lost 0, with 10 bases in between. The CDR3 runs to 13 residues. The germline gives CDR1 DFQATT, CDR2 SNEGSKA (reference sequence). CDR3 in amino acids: CSAISGYSYEQYF. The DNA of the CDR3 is TGCAGTGCTATATCGGGGTACTCCTACGAGCAGTACTTC.

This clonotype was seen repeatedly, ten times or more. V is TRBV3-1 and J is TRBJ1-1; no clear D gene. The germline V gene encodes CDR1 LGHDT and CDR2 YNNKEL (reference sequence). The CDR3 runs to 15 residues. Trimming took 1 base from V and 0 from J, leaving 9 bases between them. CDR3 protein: CASSQVWRVNTEAFF. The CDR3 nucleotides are TGTGCCAGCAGCCAAGTGTGGCGGGTGAACACTGAAGCTTTCTTT.

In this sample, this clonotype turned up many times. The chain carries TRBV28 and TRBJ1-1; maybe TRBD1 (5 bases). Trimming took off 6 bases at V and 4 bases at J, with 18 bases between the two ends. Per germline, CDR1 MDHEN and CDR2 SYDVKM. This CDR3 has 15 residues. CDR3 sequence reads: CASSGAGGFGTEAFF. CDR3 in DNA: TGTGCCAGCAGCGGGGCGGGAGGGTTTGGCACTGAAGCTTTCTTT.

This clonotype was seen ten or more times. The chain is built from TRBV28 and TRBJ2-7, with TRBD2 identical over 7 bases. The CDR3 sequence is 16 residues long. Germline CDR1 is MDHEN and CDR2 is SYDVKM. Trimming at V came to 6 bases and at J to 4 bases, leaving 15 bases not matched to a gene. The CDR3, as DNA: TGTGCCAGCAGCACTTCATGGGAGGGACGAATGTACGAGCAGTACTTC. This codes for CASSTSWEGRMYEQYF.

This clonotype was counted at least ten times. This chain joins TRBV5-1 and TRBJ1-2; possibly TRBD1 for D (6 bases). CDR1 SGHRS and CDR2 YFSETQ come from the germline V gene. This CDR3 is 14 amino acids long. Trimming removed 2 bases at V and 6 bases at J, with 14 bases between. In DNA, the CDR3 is TGCGCCAGCAGCTTTTCAGGGGAGGATGATGGCTACACCTTC. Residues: CASSFSGEDDGYTF.

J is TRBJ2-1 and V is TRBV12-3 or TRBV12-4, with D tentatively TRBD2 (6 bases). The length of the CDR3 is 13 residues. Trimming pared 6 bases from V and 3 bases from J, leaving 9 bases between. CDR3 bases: TGTGCCAGCAGACCTAGCGACTACAATGAGCAGTTCTTC. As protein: CASRPSDYNEQFF.

The CDR3 is CASSLKREKDTQYF. CDR3 DNA sequence: TGTGCCAGCAGCTTAAAGCGGGAGAAAGATACGCAGTATTTT. The chain uses TRBV13 and TRBJ2-3, with 8 bases that match TRBD2. Unmatched junction bases numbered 3, after V lost 2 bases and J lost 5 bases. CDR1 is PRHDT and CDR2 is FYEKMQ in the germline V gene (reference sequence). CDR3 size: 14 residues.

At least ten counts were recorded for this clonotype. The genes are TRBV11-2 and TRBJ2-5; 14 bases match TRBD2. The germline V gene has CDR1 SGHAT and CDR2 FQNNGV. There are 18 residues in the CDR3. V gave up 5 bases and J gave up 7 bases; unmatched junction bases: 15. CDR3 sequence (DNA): TGTGCCAGCAGCCCTCAGACTAGCGGGAGGGCCAGCAGGTGGACCCAGTACTTC. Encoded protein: CASSPQTSGRASRWTQYF.

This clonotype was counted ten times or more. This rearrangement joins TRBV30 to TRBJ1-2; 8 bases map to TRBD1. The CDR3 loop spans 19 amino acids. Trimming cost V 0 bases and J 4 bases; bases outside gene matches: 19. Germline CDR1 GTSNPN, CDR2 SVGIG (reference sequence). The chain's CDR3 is CAWSVPPGQEFVRTYGYTF. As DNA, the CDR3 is TGTGCCTGGAGTGTCCCCCCGGGACAGGAGTTTGTCCGGACCTATGGCTACACCTTC.

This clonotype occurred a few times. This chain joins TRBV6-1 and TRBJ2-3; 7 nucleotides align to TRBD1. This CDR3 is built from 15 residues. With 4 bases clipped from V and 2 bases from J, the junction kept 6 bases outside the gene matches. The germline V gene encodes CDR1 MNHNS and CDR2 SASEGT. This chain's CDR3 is CASSGTGQLTDTQYF. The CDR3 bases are TGTGCCAGCAGTGGGACGGGACAGCTCACAGATACGCAGTATTTT.

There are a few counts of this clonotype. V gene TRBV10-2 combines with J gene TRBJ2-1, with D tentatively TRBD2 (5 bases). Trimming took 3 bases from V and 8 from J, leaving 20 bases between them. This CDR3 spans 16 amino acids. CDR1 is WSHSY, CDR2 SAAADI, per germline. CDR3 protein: CASSEGRGPGVDEQFF. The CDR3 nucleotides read TGCGCCAGCAGTGAAGGGAGAGGACCAGGCGTCGATGAGCAGTTCTTC.

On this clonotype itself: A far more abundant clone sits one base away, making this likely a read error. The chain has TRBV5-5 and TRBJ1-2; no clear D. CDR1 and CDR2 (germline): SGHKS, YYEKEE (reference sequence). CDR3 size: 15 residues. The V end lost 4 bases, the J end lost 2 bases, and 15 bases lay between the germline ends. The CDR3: CASSESPDANYGYTF. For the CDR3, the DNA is TGTGCCAGCAGCGAAAGCCCGGACGCCAACTATGGCTACACCTTC.